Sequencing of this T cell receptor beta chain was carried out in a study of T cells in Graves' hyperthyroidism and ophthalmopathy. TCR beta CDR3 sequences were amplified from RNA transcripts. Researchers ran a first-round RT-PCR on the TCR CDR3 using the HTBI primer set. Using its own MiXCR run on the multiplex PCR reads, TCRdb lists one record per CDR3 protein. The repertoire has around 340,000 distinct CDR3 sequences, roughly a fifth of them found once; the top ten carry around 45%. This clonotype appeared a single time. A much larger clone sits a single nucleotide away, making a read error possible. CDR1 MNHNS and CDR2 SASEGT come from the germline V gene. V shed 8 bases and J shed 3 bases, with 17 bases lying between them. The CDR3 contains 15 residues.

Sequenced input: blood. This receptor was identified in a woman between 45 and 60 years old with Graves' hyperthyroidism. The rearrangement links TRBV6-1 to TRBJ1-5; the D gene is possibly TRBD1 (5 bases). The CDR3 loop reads CASSKGLRINQPQHF. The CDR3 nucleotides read TGTGCCAGCTCGAAGGGACTGAGGATCAATCAGCCCCAGCATTTT.